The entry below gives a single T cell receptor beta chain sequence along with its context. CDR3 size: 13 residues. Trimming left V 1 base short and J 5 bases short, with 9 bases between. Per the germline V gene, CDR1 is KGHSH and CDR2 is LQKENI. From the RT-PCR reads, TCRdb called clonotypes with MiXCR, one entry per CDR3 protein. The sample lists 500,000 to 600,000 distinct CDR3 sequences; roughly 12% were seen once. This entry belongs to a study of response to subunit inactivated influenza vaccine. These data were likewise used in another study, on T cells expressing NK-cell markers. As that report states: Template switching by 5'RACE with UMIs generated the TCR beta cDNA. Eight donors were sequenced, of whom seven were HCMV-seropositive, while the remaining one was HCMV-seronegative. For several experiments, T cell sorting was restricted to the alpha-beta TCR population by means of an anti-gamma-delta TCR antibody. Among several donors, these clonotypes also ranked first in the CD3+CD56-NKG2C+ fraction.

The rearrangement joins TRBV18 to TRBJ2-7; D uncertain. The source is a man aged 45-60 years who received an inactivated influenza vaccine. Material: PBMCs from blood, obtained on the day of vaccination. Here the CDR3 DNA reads TGTGCCAGCTCACCACAGGTTACCCACGAGCAGTACTTC. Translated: CASSPQVTHEQYF.